Judged by abundance, the clone carrying this T cell receptor beta chain is medium-sized. Multiplex touch-down PCR with TRB-A/B primers amplified rearranged V-D-J TRB sequences. TCRdb re-called the multiplex PCR reads through MiXCR, storing one row per CDR3 protein. The data show some 3,000 distinct CDR3 sequences, around a quarter seen once. Peripheral blood genomic DNA, not sorted cells or RNA, was the template. Germline-derived CDR1 and CDR2 are SGHVS and FNYEAQ. V trimming: 5 bases; J trimming: 0 bases; junction bases outside the gene matches: 6. The CDR3 totals 16 residues. These data originate in a study of T cell repertoires in aging, cancer and after chemotherapy.

The chain links TRBV7-6 to TRBJ1-4; 7 bases agree with TRBD1. The sample taken for sequencing was blood. The TCR was taken from a human donor with a solid tumor. This chain's CDR3 is CASSPRGQATNEKLFF. The CDR3 DNA reads as TGTGCCAGCAGCCCCAGAGGACAGGCAACTAATGAAAAACTGTTTTTT.